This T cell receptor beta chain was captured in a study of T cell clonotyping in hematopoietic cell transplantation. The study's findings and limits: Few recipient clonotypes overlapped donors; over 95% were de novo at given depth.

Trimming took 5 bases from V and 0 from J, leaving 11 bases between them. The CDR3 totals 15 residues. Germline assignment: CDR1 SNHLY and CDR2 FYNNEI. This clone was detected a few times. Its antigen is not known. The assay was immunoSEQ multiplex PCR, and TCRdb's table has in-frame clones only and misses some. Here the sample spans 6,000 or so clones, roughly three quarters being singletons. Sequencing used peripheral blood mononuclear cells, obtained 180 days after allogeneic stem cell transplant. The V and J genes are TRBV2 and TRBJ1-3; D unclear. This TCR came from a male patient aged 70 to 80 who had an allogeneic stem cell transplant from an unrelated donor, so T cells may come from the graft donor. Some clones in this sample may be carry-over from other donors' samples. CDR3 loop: CASSLIGSSGNTIYF. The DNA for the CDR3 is TGTGCCAGCAGTCTAATAGGGAGCTCTGGAAACACCATATATTTT.